What follows is one T cell receptor (beta chain) and its context. Mismatch with germline at one junction end may stem from a read error. This sample is drawn from a study of post-analysis software for immune sequencing data. Turning to the study itself: Recorded disease courses covered relapsing-remitting, secondary progressive and progressive-relapsing multiple sclerosis. Some patients had no subtype annotation.

Carried by the TCR beta cDNA libraries were unique molecular identifiers. TCRdb fed the PCR reads into MiXCR, producing one record per CDR3 protein. The table includes under 900,000 distinct CDR3 sequences, about 50% detected once. This TCR was sampled from a girl aged 10-17 years with multiple sclerosis. The sample comprised blood.

CDR3 in amino acids: CAGSPTGFGTDTQYF. The CDR3 coding sequence is TGTGCCGGCAGCCCGACAGGGTTTGGCACAGATACGCAGTATTTT. The gene calls are TRBV6-4 and TRBJ2-3, with TRBD1 matching over 7 bases. CDR3 length equals 15 residues. Germline CDR1 and CDR2: MRHNA and SNTAGT.